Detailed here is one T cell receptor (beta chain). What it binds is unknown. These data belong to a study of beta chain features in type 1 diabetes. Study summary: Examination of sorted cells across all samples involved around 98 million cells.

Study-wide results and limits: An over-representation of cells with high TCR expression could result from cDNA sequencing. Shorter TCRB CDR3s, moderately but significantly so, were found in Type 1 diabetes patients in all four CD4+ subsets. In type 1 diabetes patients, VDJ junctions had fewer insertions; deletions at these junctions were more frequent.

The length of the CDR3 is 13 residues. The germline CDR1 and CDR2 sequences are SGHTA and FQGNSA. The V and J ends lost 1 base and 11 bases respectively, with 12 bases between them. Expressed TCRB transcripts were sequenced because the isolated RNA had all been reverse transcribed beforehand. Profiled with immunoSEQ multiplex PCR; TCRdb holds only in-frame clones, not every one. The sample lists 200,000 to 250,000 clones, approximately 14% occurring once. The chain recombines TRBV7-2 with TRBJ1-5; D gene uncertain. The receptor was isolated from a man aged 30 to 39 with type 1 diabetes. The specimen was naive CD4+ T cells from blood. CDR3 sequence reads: CASSLGADESQHF. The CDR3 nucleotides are TGTGCCAGCAGCTTAGGTGCGGATGAGTCCCAGCATTTT.